These 8 T cell receptor beta chains came from one sample sequenced in a study of blood T cell repertoires in COVID-19. The assay was immunoSEQ multiplex PCR, and TCRdb's table has in-frame clones only and misses some. Among 120,000 to 150,000 clones, about four fifths were seen once, and the ten largest hold approximately 9%. The sequenced sample was peripheral blood. The receptors originated from a man younger than 45 with COVID-19, enrolled during active disease.

The chain has TRBV5-1 and TRBJ1-1; 7 positions match TRBD1. Germline V lookup: CDR1 SGHRS, CDR2 YFSETQ. The CDR3 runs to 14 residues. Germline trimming cut 3 bases from V and 0 bases from J; bases unmatched to any gene: 2. In DNA, the CDR3 is TGCGCCAGCAGCTATGGGACAGTGAACACTGAAGCTTTCTTT. Translating gives CASSYGTVNTEAFF.

The gene calls are TRBV28 and TRBJ1-2; D ambiguous. From germline, CDR1 is MDHEN and CDR2 SYDVKM. CDR3 length: 13 residues. Deletions cut 6 bases from V and 1 base from J, with 9 bases between. The CDR3: CASRRADNYGYTF. CDR3 DNA: TGTGCCAGCAGGAGGGCAGATAACTATGGCTACACCTTC.

The chain employs TRBV12-3 or TRBV12-4 and TRBJ2-7; D gene uncertain. The CDR3 is made up of 13 amino acids. V was clipped by 1 base and J by 0 bases, with 4 bases between them. This chain's CDR3 is CASSLVASYEQYF. In DNA, the CDR3 is TGTGCCAGCAGTTTAGTGGCCTCCTACGAGCAGTACTTC.

The chain combines TRBV28 with TRBJ2-7, with D possibly being TRBD1 (6 bases). V was cut by 3 bases and J by 8 bases, with 20 bases left in between. Germline V gene data show CDR1 as MDHEN and CDR2 as SYDVKM. The CDR3 is 15 amino acids. CDR3 residues: CASSLGDKVVSKQYF. The DNA for the CDR3 is TGTGCCAGCAGTTTGGGGGACAAAGTCGTCTCAAAGCAGTACTTC.

This rearrangement joins TRBV28 to TRBJ2-1; 8 bases agree with TRBD1. Losses at the gene ends were 5 bases for V and 10 bases for J; bases not matched to a gene: 7. CDR1 and CDR2 (germline): MDHEN, SYDVKM. The CDR3 has 13 amino acids. The CDR3 sequence: CASSTPGGVEQFF. CDR3 bases: TGTGCCAGCAGTACCCCAGGGGGCGTCGAGCAGTTCTTC.

This clone was counted ten times or more. The chain links TRBV4-2 to TRBJ1-1, with a tentative D call TRBD1 (6 bases). This CDR3 is built from 15 residues. The germline CDR1 and CDR2 sequences are LGHNA and YNFKEQ. Trimming took 3 bases from V and 7 from J, leaving 18 bases between them. CDR3 residues: CASSQTADRPSEAFF. For the CDR3, the DNA is TGTGCCAGCAGCCAGACTGCTGACAGGCCCAGTGAAGCTTTCTTT.

The chain combines TRBV3-1 (or the pseudogene TRBV3-2) with TRBJ2-6; 7 bases fit TRBD1. Germline trimming cut 4 bases from V and 2 bases from J; bases unmatched to any gene: 2. The CDR3 has 15 residues. Germline V gene data show CDR1 as LGHDT and CDR2 as YNNKEL (reference sequence). CDR3 loop: CASSRGGAGANVLTF. The CDR3 nucleotides read TGTGCCAGCAGCCGAGGGGGCGCTGGGGCCAACGTCCTGACTTTC.

This clone turned up a few times. The chain uses TRBV6-6 and TRBJ1-5, with TRBD1 matching over 7 bases. CDR1 MNHNY and CDR2 SVGAGI come from the germline V gene (reference sequence). Germline trimming cut 4 bases from V and 4 bases from J; bases unmatched to any gene: 4. The CDR3 has 14 residues. The CDR3 DNA reads as TGTGCCAGCAGTTCCGACAGGGTTAATCAGCCCCAGCATTTT. Encoded protein: CASSSDRVNQPQHF.